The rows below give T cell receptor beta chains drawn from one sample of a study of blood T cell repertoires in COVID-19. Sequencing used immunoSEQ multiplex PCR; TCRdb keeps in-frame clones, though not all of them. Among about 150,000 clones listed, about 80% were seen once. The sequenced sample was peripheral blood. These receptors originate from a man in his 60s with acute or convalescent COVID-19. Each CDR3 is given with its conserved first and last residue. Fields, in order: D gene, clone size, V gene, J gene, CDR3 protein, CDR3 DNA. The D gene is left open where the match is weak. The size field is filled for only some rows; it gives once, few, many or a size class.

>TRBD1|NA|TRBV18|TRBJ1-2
CASSPTLQAGGHYTF
TGTGCCAGCTCCCCAACTCTCCAGGCAGGGGGACACTACACCTTC
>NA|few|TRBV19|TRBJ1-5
CASSRRATGNSNQPQHF
TGTGCCAGTAGTCGGCGCGCCACGGGTAATAGCAATCAGCCCCAGCATTTT
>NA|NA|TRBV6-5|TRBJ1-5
CASKPGQVGNQPQHF
TGTGCCAGCAAGCCGGGACAAGTAGGCAATCAGCCCCAGCATTTT
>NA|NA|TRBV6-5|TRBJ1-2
CASSSRYRAEDYGYTF
TGTGCCAGCAGTTCACGATACAGGGCTGAGGACTATGGCTACACCTTC
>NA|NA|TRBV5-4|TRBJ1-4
CASSSGSPNEKLFF
TGTGCCAGCAGCTCCGGGAGCCCTAATGAAAAATTGTTTTTT
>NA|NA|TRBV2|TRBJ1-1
CASSTDSNTEAFF
TGTGCCAGCAGCACTGACAGCAACACTGAAGCTTTCTTT
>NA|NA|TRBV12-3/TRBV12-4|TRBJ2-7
CASSLPGLEQYF
TGTGCCAGCAGTTTGCCGGGTCTGGAGCAGTACTTC
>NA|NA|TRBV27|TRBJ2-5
CASSSQRVGGGGAQYF
TGTGCCAGCAGTTCCCAACGTGTGGGAGGAGGTGGAGCCCAGTACTTC
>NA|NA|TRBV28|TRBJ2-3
CASSSGLSHDTQYF
TGTGCCAGCAGCTCCGGGTTATCCCACGATACGCAGTATTTT
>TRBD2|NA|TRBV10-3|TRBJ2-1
CAISGGGSGRNEQFF
TGTGCCATCAGTGGTGGGGGTAGCGGGAGAAATGAGCAGTTCTTC
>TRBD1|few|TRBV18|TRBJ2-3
CASSPRDRAYTDTQYF
TGTGCCAGCTCACCGCGGGACAGGGCTTACACAGATACGCAGTATTTT